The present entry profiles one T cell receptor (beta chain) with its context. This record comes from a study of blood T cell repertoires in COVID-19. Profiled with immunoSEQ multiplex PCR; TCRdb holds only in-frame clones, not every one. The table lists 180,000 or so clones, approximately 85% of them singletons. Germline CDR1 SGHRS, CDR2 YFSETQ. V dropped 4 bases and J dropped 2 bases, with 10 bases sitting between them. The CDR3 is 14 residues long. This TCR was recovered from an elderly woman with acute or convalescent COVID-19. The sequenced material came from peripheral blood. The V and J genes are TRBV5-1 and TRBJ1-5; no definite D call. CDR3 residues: CASSTSPGNQPQHF. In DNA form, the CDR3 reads TGCGCCAGCAGCACTAGTCCGGGCAATCAGCCCCAGCATTTT.